This T cell receptor beta chain was obtained from a study of blood T cell repertoires in COVID-19. The overall study: COVID-19 samples, acute and convalescent, were from the United States, Italy and Spain. PBMCs, B-cell-depleted T cells, or T cells were the source of the cDNA or gDNA that made up the material.

The CDR3 is 18 residues long. CDR1 is KGHSH and CDR2 is LQKENI in the germline V gene. The V and J ends lost 4 bases and 4 bases, in that order; junction bases with no gene match: 18. In the study's own analysis: Reference gene primer amplification gave nucleated cell count estimates. The assay was immunoSEQ multiplex PCR, and TCRdb's table has in-frame clones only and misses some. D and trimming were read from the DNA, whereas the V and J calls and clone size are those reported in that table. The repertoire holds about 65,000 clones, 81% seen once, with around 14% in the top ten. The clonotype originates from an elderly man with acute or convalescent COVID-19. Sequenced: peripheral blood. The gene calls are TRBV18 and TRBJ1-2, with 7 positions matching TRBD1. The CDR3 spells CASSHDRDTRMAGYGYTF. Here the CDR3 DNA reads TGTGCCAGCTCACACGACAGGGATACCCGAATGGCGGGCTATGGCTACACCTTC. The variable domain in full, with the rest retrieved from reference TRBV18 and TRBJ1-2, is NAGVMQNPRHLVRRRGQEARLRCSPMKGHSHVYWYRQLPEEGLKFMVYLQKENIIDESGMPKERFSAEFPKEGPSILRIQQVVRGDSAAYFCASSHDRDTRMAGYGYTFGSGTRLTVV.